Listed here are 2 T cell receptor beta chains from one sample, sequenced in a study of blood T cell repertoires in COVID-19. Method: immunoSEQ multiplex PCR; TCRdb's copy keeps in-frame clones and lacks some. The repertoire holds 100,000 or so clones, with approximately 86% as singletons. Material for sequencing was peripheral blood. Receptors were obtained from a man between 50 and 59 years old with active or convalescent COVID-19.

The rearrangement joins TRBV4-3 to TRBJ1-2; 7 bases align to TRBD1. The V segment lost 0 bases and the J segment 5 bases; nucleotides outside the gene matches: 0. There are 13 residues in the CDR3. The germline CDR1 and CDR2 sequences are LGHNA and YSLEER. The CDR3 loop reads CASSQETGYGYTF. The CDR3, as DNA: TGCGCCAGCAGCCAAGAGACAGGGTATGGCTACACCTTC.

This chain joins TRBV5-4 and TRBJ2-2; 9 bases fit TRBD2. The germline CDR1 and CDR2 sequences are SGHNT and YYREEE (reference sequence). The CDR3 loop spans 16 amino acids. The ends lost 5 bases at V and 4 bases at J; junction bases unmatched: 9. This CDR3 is CASSLPGLAGTGELFF. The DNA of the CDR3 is TGTGCCAGCAGTCTGCCGGGACTAGCTGGCACCGGGGAGCTGTTTTTT.